One and the same sample provided the 31 T cell receptor beta chains below, sequenced in a study of CD8 T cells in ankylosing spondylitis. TCRdb used MiXCR to reprocess the 5' RACE reads, holding one entry per CDR3 protein. The sample carries approximately 69,000 distinct CDR3 sequences, roughly 5.2% recorded once. Sequencing used blood, either unsorted or a sorted T cell fraction (not recorded which). These TCRs come from a male donor with ankylosing spondylitis or in good health (not recorded which).

The sample holds many counts of this clonotype. The chain employs TRBV9 and TRBJ1-2, with D unclear. Trimming took off 0 bases at V and 7 bases at J, with 13 bases between the two ends. The CDR3 totals 14 residues. Germline CDR1 and CDR2: SGDLS and YYNGEE. The CDR3 DNA reads as TGTGCCAGCAGCGTAGATCCCGGCAGAGGTGGCTACACCTTC. Protein product: CASSVDPGRGGYTF.

The rearrangement uses TRBV6-1 and TRBJ2-2; 8 bases agree with TRBD1. After removal of 6 bases from V and 5 bases from J, the junction contained 5 bases not matched to a gene. Germline V gene lookup returns CDR1 MNHNS and CDR2 SASEGT. The length of the CDR3 is 14 residues. Here the CDR3 DNA reads TGTGCCAGCAGAATGGGGACAGGTACCGGGGAGCTGTTTTTT. It yields the protein CASRMGTGTGELFF.

The table lists this clonotype with many counts. The rearrangement links TRBV5-1 to TRBJ1-5; possibly TRBD1 for D (5 bases). V was cut by 5 bases and J by 0 bases, with 15 bases left in between. In germline, CDR1 is SGHRS, CDR2 YFSETQ. This CDR3 region has 16 residues. As DNA, the CDR3 is TGCGCCAGCAGTACAAGGACACCTTATAGCAATCAGCCCCAGCATTTT. Translated: CASSTRTPYSNQPQHF.

This clonotype has ten or more counts. The junction departs from the called germline gene at one end, perhaps through a read error. This rearrangement joins TRBV20-1 to TRBJ1-6; 8 nucleotides match TRBD1. The CDR3 has 17 residues. The germline gives CDR1 DFQATT, CDR2 SNEGSKA (reference sequence). In DNA form, the CDR3 reads TGCTGTGCTAGAGATAGCCAGGGGGCAGGGTCGAATTCACCCCTCCACTTT. Its protein is CCARDSQGAGSNSPLHF.

This clonotype was observed many times. The chain uses TRBV9 and TRBJ2-3; weak D call: TRBD1 (7 bases). CDR3 length: 14 residues. V was clipped by 2 bases and J by 8 bases, with 15 bases between them. The V gene's germline CDR1 is SGDLS and CDR2 YYNGEE. CDR3 in DNA: TGTGCCAGCAGCGTCGGGACAGCGGGCGGTACGCAGTATTTT. Encoded protein: CASSVGTAGGTQYF.

The table lists this clonotype with many counts. The gene calls are TRBV6-1 and TRBJ2-7; D may be TRBD1 (5 bases). This CDR3 region has 14 residues. Trimming shortened V by 7 bases and J by 4 bases, and 17 bases separated the two germline ends. Germline loops: CDR1 MNHNS, CDR2 SASEGT. The CDR3 bases are TGTGCCAGCACCGGACAAAAAGTAAATTACGAGCAGTACTTC. It yields the protein CASTGQKVNYEQYF.

This clonotype was seen repeatedly, ten times or more. As DNA, the CDR3 is TGTGCCTGGGACACCTATAGCAATGAGCAGTACTTC. As protein: CAWDTYSNEQYF. The chain has TRBV30 and TRBJ2-7; D is unresolved. Germline-derived CDR1 and CDR2 are GTSNPN and SVGIG (reference sequence). Trimming pared 5 bases from V and 7 bases from J, leaving 15 bases between. The CDR3 length is 12 residues.

This clonotype occurred many times. The genes are TRBV23-1 and TRBJ2-7, with D perhaps matching TRBD1 (5 bases). TRBV23-1 is an ORF; its function is uncertain. The CDR3 consists of 15 residues. Trimming removed 7 bases at V and 0 bases at J, with 16 bases between. In DNA, the CDR3 is TGCGCCAGCAAGCGCAGGGTTCCCAGCTCCTACGAGCAGTACTTC. Its protein product is CASKRRVPSSYEQYF.

This clonotype came up many times. This chain connects TRBV3-1 to TRBJ1-3; D is unresolved. The ends were cut back, 1 base at V and 2 bases at J, with 9 bases in the middle. Germline CDR1 LGHDT, CDR2 YNNKEL (reference sequence). The CDR3 is made up of 15 amino acids. CDR3 DNA: TGTGCCAGCAGCCAAGTTCCGGGCGCTGGAAACACCATATATTTT. Its protein is CASSQVPGAGNTIYF.

In its sample, this clonotype was seen many times. This chain joins TRBV5-1 and TRBJ2-5; D uncertain. From germline, CDR1 is SGHRS and CDR2 YFSETQ. CDR3 length: 14 amino acids. V was pared by 3 bases and J by 4 bases, with 13 bases between. CDR3 amino acids: CASSSGEVRETQYF. The CDR3 region has the DNA TGCGCCAGCAGCTCCGGAGAGGTACGAGAGACCCAGTACTTC.

This clonotype was seen at least ten times. The chain uses TRBV5-1 and TRBJ2-7; 9 bases line up with TRBD1. The CDR3 is 15 residues long. Trimming at V came to 0 bases and at J to 3 bases, leaving 4 bases not matched to a gene. Germline V lookup: CDR1 SGHRS, CDR2 YFSETQ. CDR3 residues: CASSLGGTGNYEQYF. The CDR3 region has the DNA TGCGCCAGCAGCTTGGGCGGGACAGGGAACTACGAGCAGTACTTC. The variable domain in full, with the rest retrieved from reference TRBV5-1 and TRBJ2-7, is KAGVTQTPRYLIKTRGQQVTLSCSPISGHRSVSWYQQTPGQGLQFLFEYFSETQRNKGNFPGRFSGRQFSNSRSEMNVSTLELGDSALYLCASSLGGTGNYEQYFGPGTRLTVT.

This clonotype appeared many times. This chain joins TRBV28 and TRBJ2-3, with D tentatively TRBD2 (7 bases). Germline CDR1 and CDR2: MDHEN and SYDVKM. The CDR3 extends over 16 amino acids. V lost 6 bases to trimming and J lost 5 bases, with 21 bases between them. CDR3 amino acids: CASRDYREGEGDTQYF. In nucleotides, the CDR3 is TGTGCCAGCAGAGACTACAGGGAAGGGGAGGGAGATACGCAGTATTTT.

This clonotype was counted many times. The chain links TRBV6-5 to TRBJ2-5, with D maybe TRBD1 (6 bases). V lost 5 bases to trimming and J lost 7 bases, with 11 bases between them. Germline CDR1 MNHEY, CDR2 SVGAGI. The CDR3 has 12 residues. CDR3 bases: TGTGCCAGCAGTATACTAGGGGGGACCCAGTACTTC. This encodes CASSILGGTQYF.

This clonotype was detected ten times or more. This rearrangement joins TRBV21-1 to TRBJ2-5. TRBV21-1 has pseudogene status. There are 13 residues in the CDR3. CDR3 DNA sequence: TGTGCCAGCATGAAGAAGCAAGAAGAGACCCAGTACTTC. This codes for CASMKKQEETQYF.

This clonotype was observed at least ten times. The rearrangement links TRBV27 to TRBJ1-6, with a possible D match to TRBD1 (5 bases). Trimming left V 8 bases short and J 0 bases short, with 14 bases between. This CDR3 has 16 amino acids. CDR1 and CDR2 from the germline V gene are MNHEY and SMNVEV (reference sequence). CDR3: CASRPGGTSYNSPLHF. The CDR3 nucleotides are TGTGCCAGCCGGCCGGGGGGAACCTCCTATAATTCACCCCTCCACTTT.

This clonotype was recorded at least ten times. This chain connects TRBV28 to TRBJ2-1; 8 nucleotides line up with TRBD2. Germline CDR1 reads MDHEN; CDR2 reads SYDVKM. The CDR3 is made up of 15 amino acids. The ends lost 3 bases at V and 5 bases at J; junction bases unmatched: 6. CDR3 in amino acids: CASSFLAGNNNEQFF. CDR3 sequence (DNA): TGTGCCAGCAGTTTCCTAGCGGGTAATAACAATGAGCAGTTCTTC.

This clonotype came up many times. The V and J genes are TRBV5-1 and TRBJ2-6; a possible D gene is TRBD1 (6 bases). The CDR3 runs 15 residues. V lost 4 bases, J lost 4 bases, and 12 bases lay in between. Germline V gene data show CDR1 as SGHRS and CDR2 as YFSETQ. The CDR3 loop reads CASSVRTDGANVLTF. The DNA for the CDR3 is TGCGCCAGCAGCGTTCGGACAGACGGGGCCAACGTCCTGACTTTC.

This clonotype occurred many times. The chain carries TRBV12-3 or TRBV12-4 and TRBJ1-5; a weak D match, TRBD1 (5 bases). The V end lost 6 bases, the J end lost 9 bases, and 15 bases lay between the germline ends. This CDR3 has 13 residues. The CDR3 loop is CASSSDRGGPQHF. CDR3 coding DNA: TGTGCCAGCAGCTCGGACCGGGGCGGGCCCCAGCATTTT.

The chain carries TRBV29-1 and TRBJ2-5; D possibly matches TRBD1 or TRBD2 (5 bases each). CDR1 is SQVTM, CDR2 ANQGSEA, per germline. The CDR3 covers 12 residues. Trimming took off 6 bases at V and 4 bases at J, with 12 bases between the two ends. DNA of the CDR3: TGCAGCGTCACCGGGGCCGGAGAGACCCAGTACTTC. It encodes CSVTGAGETQYF. The full variable domain, its missing parts supplied by reference TRBV29-1 and TRBJ2-5, is SAVISQKPSRDICQRGTSLTIQCQVDSQVTMMFWYRQQPGQSLTLIATANQGSEATYESGFVIDKFPISRPNLTFSTLTVSNMSPEDSSIYLCSVTGAGETQYFGPGTRLLVL.

This clonotype was observed many times. J is TRBJ1-1 and V is TRBV12-3 or TRBV12-4; 7 bases align to TRBD1. This CDR3 is 14 amino acids long. The junction had 6 bases not matched to a gene; V was cut back by 2 bases and J by 6 bases. In DNA form, the CDR3 reads TGTGCCAGCAGTTTACGACAGGGAAGCTCTGAAGCTTTCTTT. This gives the protein CASSLRQGSSEAFF.

This clonotype was seen many times. The chain joins TRBV29-1 to TRBJ1-1, with 11 bases fitting TRBD1. Losses at the gene ends were 6 bases for V and 3 bases for J; bases not matched to a gene: 9. The CDR3 sequence is 15 residues long. The germline gives CDR1 SQVTM, CDR2 ANQGSEA. This chain's CDR3 is CSVRRTGGADTEAFF. For the CDR3, the DNA is TGCAGCGTCCGCCGGACAGGGGGCGCGGACACTGAAGCTTTCTTT.

This clonotype appeared many times. The J gene is TRBJ2-7, the V gene TRBV7-2, with no clear D. Germline CDR1 is SGHTA and CDR2 is FQGNSA. V was shortened by 5 bases and J by 0 bases, with 5 bases between the two germline ends. The CDR3 extends over 12 amino acids. CDR3 loop: CASSMSSYEQYF. Here the CDR3 DNA reads TGTGCCAGCAGCATGAGCTCCTACGAGCAGTACTTC. The whole variable domain, filled in from reference TRBV7-2 and TRBJ2-7, reads GAGVSQSPSNKVTEKGKDVELRCDPISGHTALYWYRQSLGQGLEFLIYFQGNSAPDKSGLPSDRFSAERTGGSVSTLTIQRTQQEDSAVYLCASSMSSYEQYFGPGTRLTVT.

This clonotype was observed at least ten times. V and J are TRBV7-8 and TRBJ1-1; no clear D. The ends were cut back, 1 base at V and 4 bases at J, with 13 bases in the middle. Germline CDR1 reads SGHVS; CDR2 reads FQNEAQ. This CDR3 spans 15 amino acids. CDR3: CASSLEAGAGTEAFF. The CDR3, as DNA: TGTGCCAGCAGCTTAGAAGCAGGAGCGGGCACTGAAGCTTTCTTT.

This clonotype was detected ten times or more. The V gene is TRBV6-2 or TRBV6-3, the J gene TRBJ2-1; TRBD2 might be the D (6 bases). The ends were cut back, 6 bases at V and 0 bases at J, with 12 bases in the middle. CDR1 and CDR2 (germline): MNHEY, SVGEGT. The CDR3 has 15 amino acids. CDR3 bases: TGTGCCAGCAGCCAGTGGGGGGACTCCTACAATGAGCAGTTCTTC. This sequence encodes CASSQWGDSYNEQFF.

This clonotype was found many times. The chain joins TRBV27 to TRBJ2-7; TRBD1 agrees at 7 bases. This CDR3 is built from 14 residues. V trimming: 4 bases; J trimming: 4 bases; junction bases outside the gene matches: 7. The germline CDR1 and CDR2 sequences are MNHEY and SMNVEV (reference sequence). CDR3: CASSYRGAIYEQYF. CDR3 DNA: TGTGCCAGCAGTTACAGGGGCGCGATTTACGAGCAGTACTTC.

This clonotype was counted at least ten times. This chain joins TRBV29-1 and TRBJ2-1, with unresolved D. The V end lost 7 bases, the J end lost 7 bases, and 14 bases lay between the germline ends. Germline V CDR1 and CDR2: SQVTM, ANQGSEA. There are 12 residues in the CDR3. The CDR3 region is CSAGRQKNEQFF. CDR3 nucleotides: TGCAGCGCCGGTAGACAAAAGAATGAGCAGTTCTTC.

This clonotype was counted many times. This chain joins TRBV6-5 and TRBJ2-2; 7 nucleotides line up with TRBD2. The CDR3 totals 14 residues. CDR1 and CDR2 (germline): MNHEY, SVGAGI. V trimming: 2 bases; J trimming: 6 bases; junction bases outside the gene matches: 3. The CDR3 DNA follows: TGTGCCAGCAGTTACGGGGGAGGGTCCGGGGAGCTGTTTTTT. Translated, it gives CASSYGGGSGELFF.

In its sample, this clonotype was seen many times. The chain joins TRBV20-1 to TRBJ2-7, with 10 bases fitting TRBD1. Germline V gene data show CDR1 as DFQATT and CDR2 as SNEGSKA (reference sequence). The CDR3 is made up of 15 amino acids. Germline trimming cut 5 bases from V and 2 bases from J; bases unmatched to any gene: 9. Here the CDR3 reads CSADLVDRGTYEQYF. The CDR3 DNA follows: TGCAGTGCTGATCTGGTGGACAGGGGGACCTACGAGCAGTACTTC.

By share, this clonotype ranks as medium-sized. The V gene is TRBV5-1, the J gene TRBJ1-2, with a possible D match to TRBD1 (5 bases). The germline V and J ends were trimmed by 6 bases and 7 bases, with 19 bases remaining between them. Germline V gene sequence: CDR1 SGHRS, CDR2 YFSETQ. This CDR3 is built from 14 residues. The CDR3 coding sequence is TGCGCCAGCAATCCCGCGCCGGGGGTGCGTGGCTACACCTTC. This gives the protein CASNPAPGVRGYTF.

In this sample, this clonotype turned up many times. V usage is TRBV23-1 and J usage is TRBJ2-7, with D tentatively TRBD1 (6 bases). TRBV23-1 is designated an ORF whose function remains uncertain. The CDR3 is made up of 14 amino acids. Between the trimmed V and J ends, which lost 6 bases and 4 bases, there was a span of 16 bases. The CDR3 DNA reads as TGCGCCAGCAGACAAAGAGACAGGAGGTACGAGCAGTACTTC. Translation: CASRQRDRRYEQYF.

This clonotype came up many times. The chain joins TRBV3-1 to TRBJ2-3; weak D call: TRBD2 (8 bases). There are 16 residues in the CDR3. The V and J ends lost 4 bases and 5 bases respectively, with 19 bases between them. Per the germline V gene, CDR1 is LGHDT and CDR2 is YNNKEL (reference sequence). The CDR3: CASSPLPGRGQDTQYF. DNA of the CDR3: TGTGCCAGCAGCCCCCTACCCGGGAGGGGGCAAGATACGCAGTATTTT.